This TCR beta chain was identified in a study of shared clonotypes between healthy human individuals. Donors were healthy HIV-negative adults without recent acute infections or vaccinations. Everyone who donated was a Caucasian adult who lived in Nashville, Tennessee. The V and J ends lost 3 bases and 3 bases respectively, with 15 bases between them. Germline CDR1 reads SGHVS; CDR2 reads FQNEAQ. The CDR3 covers 15 residues. The unsorted PBMC sample used ten immunoSEQ deep assay plates. Original handling: From ImmunoSEQ came sequences covering only the junction and carrying no quality scores, so filtering differed. Measured with immunoSEQ multiplex PCR; TCRdb has only the in-frame clones, and not every one. V and J calls and clone size follow that table, whereas D and trimming were derived from the DNA. The profile covers a few hundred thousand clones, with roughly three quarters appearing a single time and around 13% taken by the ten largest.

The specimen sequenced was PBMCs. The chain is built from TRBV7-8 and TRBJ2-7, with D perhaps TRBD2 (6 bases). The receptor comes from a woman aged 40 to 49 in good health. Some clones in this sample may be carry-over from other donors' samples. CDR3 coding DNA: TGTGCCAGCAGCTTTTGGGCTAGCGAGATCTACGAGCAGTACTTC. Encoded protein: CASSFWASEIYEQYF. Full variable domain (rest looked up from reference TRBV7-8 and TRBJ2-7): GAGVSQSPRYKVAKRGQDVALRCDPISGHVSLFWYQQALGQGPEFLTYFQNEAQLDKSGLPSDRFFAERPEGSVSTLKIQRTQQEDSAVYLCASSFWASEIYEQYFGPGTRLTVT.